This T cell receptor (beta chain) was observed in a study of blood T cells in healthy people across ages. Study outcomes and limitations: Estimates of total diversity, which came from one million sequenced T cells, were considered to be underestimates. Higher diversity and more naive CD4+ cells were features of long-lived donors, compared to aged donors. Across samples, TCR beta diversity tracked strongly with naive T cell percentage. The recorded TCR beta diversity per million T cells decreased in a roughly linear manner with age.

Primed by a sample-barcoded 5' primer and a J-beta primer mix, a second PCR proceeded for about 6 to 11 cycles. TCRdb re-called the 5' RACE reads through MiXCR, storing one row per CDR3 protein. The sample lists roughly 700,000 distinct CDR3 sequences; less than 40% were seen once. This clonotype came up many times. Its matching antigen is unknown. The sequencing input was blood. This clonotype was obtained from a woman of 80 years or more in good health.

CDR3 sequence reads: CSASFRAGYTF. DNA for the CDR3: TGCAGTGCTAGTTTCAGGGCTGGCTACACCTTC. The chain combines TRBV20-1 with TRBJ1-2; perhaps TRBD1 as D (5 bases). V was shortened by 3 bases and J by 7 bases, with 9 bases between the two germline ends. The CDR3 is 11 amino acids. The germline V gene encodes CDR1 DFQATT and CDR2 SNEGSKA (reference sequence).